Shown below are 22 T cell receptor beta chains from a single sample sequenced in a study of cytomegalovirus exposure and HLA in healthy donors. The primer mix had 60 Vbeta and 13 Jbeta primers. Some clones are missing from TCRdb's copy, which holds only in-frame ones; the method was immunoSEQ multiplex PCR. The sample contains 150,000 to 200,000 clones, approximately 82% of which appear only once. Input material: PBMCs. The receptors stem from a man younger than 35 in good health and CMV-seropositive.

CDR3 sequence reads: CASSMYDPGTDTQYF. CDR3 bases: TGTGCCAGTAGTATGTACGACCCAGGGACAGATACGCAGTATTTT. The rearrangement joins TRBV19 to TRBJ2-3; D is possibly TRBD1 (5 bases). Germline CDR1 reads LNHDA; CDR2 reads SQIVND (reference sequence). The CDR3 is made up of 15 amino acids. V lost 3 bases, J lost 3 bases, and 13 bases lay in between.

The chain is built from TRBV27 and TRBJ1-2; 7 bases are a match to TRBD1. The germline V gene has CDR1 MNHEY and CDR2 SMNVEV (reference sequence). Trimming removed 3 bases from V and 5 bases from J; junction bases left unmatched: 12. The length of the CDR3 is 16 residues. The CDR3: CASSFVATGYYYGYTF. The CDR3 bases are TGTGCCAGCAGTTTTGTGGCGACAGGGTACTATTATGGCTACACCTTC.

The V and J genes are TRBV18 and TRBJ2-7, with D perhaps matching TRBD2 (5 bases). Trimming took off 3 bases at V and 4 bases at J, with 16 bases between the two ends. CDR3 length equals 15 residues. Germline assignment: CDR1 KGHSH and CDR2 LQKENI. The CDR3 region is CASSPLGEGHYEQYF. The CDR3, as DNA: TGTGCCAGCTCACCCCTCGGCGAGGGTCATTACGAGCAGTACTTC.

This chain uses TRBV28 with TRBJ2-7, with TRBD2 identical over 7 bases. The CDR3 loop spans 17 amino acids. Germline assignment: CDR1 MDHEN and CDR2 SYDVKM. Trimming removed 4 bases from V and 2 bases from J; junction bases left unmatched: 14. The CDR3 DNA is TGTGCCAGCAGTTCGGGACTCGGGGGGACGGGGACCTACGAGCAGTACTTC. This gives the protein CASSSGLGGTGTYEQYF.

The gene calls are TRBV19 and TRBJ2-7, with 12 bases lining up with TRBD2. Germline CDR1 and CDR2: LNHDA and SQIVND (reference sequence). J gave up 0 bases and V 3 bases, and 0 bases lay outside the gene matches. CDR3 size: 15 residues. CDR3 region: CASSMGLAGSYEQYF. The DNA for the CDR3 is TGTGCCAGTAGTATGGGACTAGCGGGCTCCTACGAGCAGTACTTC.

This sequence joins TRBV6-1 and TRBJ1-5, with D uncertain. CDR3 length: 13 amino acids. The germline V gene has CDR1 MNHNS and CDR2 SASEGT. V lost 0 bases and J 7 bases, leaving 7 bases between the germline ends. CDR3 coding DNA: TGTGCCAGCAGTGAAGCGGGCGGGCAGCCCCAGCATTTT. It is translated as CASSEAGGQPQHF.

As DNA, the CDR3 is TGCGCCAGCAGTACCTACCAGGATCTACGCACAGATACGCAGTATTTT. Protein sequence: CASSTYQDLRTDTQYF. This sequence joins TRBV5-1 and TRBJ2-3; no clear D gene. Looked up from germline, CDR1 is SGHRS and CDR2 is YFSETQ. This CDR3 has 16 residues. V lost 5 bases and J lost 1, with 17 bases in between.

CDR3 residues: CASRRSDEQYF. The CDR3 nucleotides are TGTGCCAGCAGGAGGTCAGACGAGCAGTACTTC. V usage is TRBV2 and J usage is TRBJ2-7; D is unclear. The germline V and J ends were trimmed by 6 bases and 5 bases, with 8 bases remaining between them. There are 11 residues in the CDR3. The V gene's germline CDR1 is SNHLY and CDR2 FYNNEI.

The chain combines TRBV29-1 with TRBJ2-1, with 8 bases aligning to TRBD1. The CDR3 extends over 14 amino acids. Looked up from germline, CDR1 is SQVTM and CDR2 is ANQGSEA. With 7 bases clipped from V and 0 bases from J, the junction kept 5 bases outside the gene matches. CDR3 in DNA: TGCAGCGCCGAAACAGGGGGCTCCTACAATGAGCAGTTCTTC. It encodes CSAETGGSYNEQFF.

The chain is built from TRBV7-8 and TRBJ2-5; TRBD1 matches 7 bases. In germline, CDR1 is SGHVS, CDR2 FQNEAQ. CDR3 length: 18 residues. Trimming removed 5 bases from V and 1 base from J; junction bases left unmatched: 16. The CDR3 region has the DNA TGTGCCAGCAGCCCGTTGGGGCTTGGCACAGGGGCCCAAGAGACCCAGTACTTC. Protein product: CASSPLGLGTGAQETQYF.

On this clone: Relative to the germline gene, one junction end is altered; a read error may explain this. Other nucleotide sequences in the sample specify the same CDR3. V usage is TRBV10-3 and J usage is TRBJ2-1, with a tentative D call TRBD2 (6 bases). The CDR3 is made up of 14 amino acids. Germline CDR1 reads ENHRY; CDR2 reads SYGVKD. As DNA, the CDR3 is TGTGCCATTCGCCGGGACTTGAACAACAATGAGCAATTCTTC. The encoded protein is CAIRRDLNNNEQFF.

With respect to this clone: At one end, the junction sequence differs from germline, possibly due to a read error. The rearrangement joins TRBV7-2 to TRBJ2-1; possibly TRBD1 for D (6 bases). Per the germline V gene, CDR1 is SGHTA and CDR2 is FQGNSA. CDR3 size: 15 residues. For the CDR3, the DNA is TGTCCCAGCAGCTTAGAGAGGGGGTTAAGAAATGAGCAGTTCTTC. It translates to CPSSLERGLRNEQFF.

CDR3 DNA: TGTGCCAGCAGCGCTGGACTAGCGGGAGTCTACGAGCAGTACTTC. As protein: CASSAGLAGVYEQYF. The gene calls are TRBV5-5 and TRBJ2-7; 13 bases line up with TRBD2. Trimming took 4 bases from V and 3 from J; bases not matched to a gene: 4. Germline V CDR1 and CDR2: SGHKS, YYEKEE (reference sequence). This CDR3 region has 15 residues.

This clone appeared a single time. V gene TRBV19 combines with J gene TRBJ2-4, with D perhaps matching TRBD1 (7 bases). V was cut by 5 bases and J by 0 bases, with 17 bases left in between. Germline lookup yields CDR1 LNHDA and CDR2 SQIVND (reference sequence). The CDR3 loop spans 17 amino acids. The CDR3 DNA sequence: TGTGCCAGTAGTCCCCCCTGGAGGGGGCAAGCCAAAAACATTCAGTACTTC. This sequence encodes CASSPPWRGQAKNIQYF. Complete variable domain (other parts from reference TRBV19 and TRBJ2-4): DGGITQSPKYLFRKEGQNVTLSCEQNLNHDAMYWYRQDPGQGLRLIYYSQIVNDFQKGDIAEGYSVSREKKESFPLTVTSAQKNPTAFYLCASSPPWRGQAKNIQYFGAGTRLSVL.

The CDR3 region is CASSLRWTGEVGYTF. CDR3 bases: TGTGCCAGCAGTTTAAGGTGGACAGGGGAGGTTGGCTACACCTTC. The V call is TRBV27, the J call TRBJ1-2, with 9 nucleotides matching TRBD1. The V and J ends lost 2 bases and 7 bases, in that order; junction bases with no gene match: 8. Germline values: CDR1 MNHEY, CDR2 SMNVEV (reference sequence). This CDR3 contains 15 residues.

The V and J genes are TRBV6-1 and TRBJ1-5; 8 nucleotides agree with TRBD1. CDR3 length: 15 amino acids. V trimming: 6 bases; J trimming: 6 bases; junction bases outside the gene matches: 10. Germline V gives CDR1 MNHNS, CDR2 SASEGT. CDR3 residues: CASSFRPGGGQPQHF. CDR3 sequence (DNA): TGTGCCAGCAGCTTTCGCCCAGGGGGCGGTCAGCCCCAGCATTTT.

The count of this clone is one. The rearrangement joins TRBV6-5 to TRBJ1-2, with TRBD1 as a possible D gene (5 bases). Trimming stripped 6 bases from V and 2 bases from J, with 13 bases between. This CDR3 is 14 amino acids long. Germline-derived CDR1 and CDR2 are MNHEY and SVGAGI. CDR3 DNA: TGTGCCAGCAGGCCCATGGGGGGGAACTATGGCTACACCTTC. Translation gives CASRPMGGNYGYTF.

This rearrangement joins TRBV18 to TRBJ2-7, with TRBD2 matching over 13 bases. The V gene's germline CDR1 is KGHSH and CDR2 LQKENI. The V gene end was trimmed by 0 bases and the J gene end by 3 bases; junction bases not matched to a gene: 8. This CDR3 is built from 18 residues. The CDR3: CASSPPGLAGSPNYEQYF. For the CDR3, the DNA is TGTGCCAGCTCACCACCGGGACTAGCGGGGAGTCCAAACTACGAGCAGTACTTC.

The rearrangement links TRBV19 to TRBJ2-7; 8 bases are a match to TRBD2. This CDR3 is 15 amino acids long. CDR1 LNHDA and CDR2 SQIVND come from the germline V gene (reference sequence). The V gene end was trimmed by 4 bases and the J gene end by 3 bases; junction bases not matched to a gene: 8. The CDR3 sequence: CASSKDSGTIYEQYF. The CDR3 DNA reads as TGTGCCAGTAGTAAAGATAGCGGGACGATCTACGAGCAGTACTTC.

The chain couples TRBV6-5 to TRBJ2-7; 12 bases align to TRBD2. The CDR3 is 15 amino acids. CDR1 and CDR2 from the germline V gene are MNHEY and SVGAGI. The trim removed 8 bases at V and 4 bases at J, leaving 9 bases unmatched. CDR3 amino acids: CASCPTSGRRYEQYF. The CDR3 DNA reads as TGTGCCAGCTGTCCGACTAGCGGGAGAAGGTACGAGCAGTACTTC.

This clone occurred a few times. The chain recombines TRBV11-2 with TRBJ2-7; D not resolved. V dropped 2 bases and J dropped 2 bases, with 10 bases sitting between them. This CDR3 is 14 amino acids long. Per the germline V gene, CDR1 is SGHAT and CDR2 is FQNNGV. CDR3 amino acids: CASSLMESTYEQYF. CDR3 bases: TGTGCCAGCAGCTTAATGGAGTCAACCTACGAGCAGTACTTC.

This chain joins TRBV2 and TRBJ2-5; the D is unclear. The V end was cut by 4 bases, the J end by 3 bases, with 9 bases between. The CDR3 length is 13 residues. Looked up from germline, CDR1 is SNHLY and CDR2 is FYNNEI. The CDR3 sequence is CASSVESKETQYF. CDR3 DNA: TGTGCCAGCAGTGTAGAGTCGAAAGAGACCCAGTACTTC. Combining the CDR3 with reference TRBV2 and TRBJ2-5 gives the whole variable domain EPEVTQTPSHQVTQMGQEVILRCVPISNHLYFYWYRQILGQKVEFLVSFYNNEISEKSEIFDDQFSVERPDGSNFTLKIRSTKLEDSAMYFCASSVESKETQYFGPGTRLLVL.